The 18 T cell receptor beta chains reported below all come from one sample, sequenced in a study of blood T cell repertoires in COVID-19. Sequencing used immunoSEQ multiplex PCR; TCRdb keeps in-frame clones, though not all of them. Of a few hundred thousand clones listed, approximately 90% are singletons. The sample consisted of PBMCs or T cells enriched from blood (not recorded which). Receptors originate from a woman aged 30 to 39 who had recovered from COVID-19.

The chain combines TRBV5-1 with TRBJ2-5; TRBD1 aligns across 11 bases. V lost 3 bases to trimming and J lost 5 bases; unmatched junction nucleotides: 6. Germline V gives CDR1 SGHRS, CDR2 YFSETQ. The CDR3 has 15 residues. DNA of the CDR3: TGCGCCAGCAGCTCCGGGGGGACAGGGGGTGAGACCCAGTACTTC. It encodes CASSSGGTGGETQYF.

The chain combines TRBV21-1 with TRBJ2-5; the tabulated D call, TRBD2, remains unverified against the DNA. TRBV21-1 is reported as a pseudogene. This CDR3 has 13 amino acids. DNA of the CDR3: TGTGCCAGCAGCATCGGGGGTTGGAAGACCCAGTACTTC. Translation: CASSIGGWKTQYF.

J is TRBJ1-6 and V is TRBV30; 9 bases agree with TRBD1. CDR1 and CDR2 (germline): GTSNPN, SVGIG (reference sequence). The V and J ends lost 0 bases and 7 bases, in that order; junction bases with no gene match: 7. This CDR3 has 16 amino acids. The DNA for the CDR3 is TGTGCCTGGAGTGTACGACAGGGGGTAGGAAATTCACCCCTCCACTTT. Translation gives CAWSVRQGVGNSPLHF.

This rearrangement joins TRBV19 to TRBJ2-7; 11 nucleotides agree with TRBD2. The CDR3 length is 13 residues. The trim removed 6 bases at V and 6 bases at J, leaving 4 bases unmatched. The germline gives CDR1 LNHDA, CDR2 SQIVND (reference sequence). In nucleotides, the CDR3 is TGTGCCAGTAGCCTAGCGGGGGGTTCCGAGCAGTACTTC. This gives the protein CASSLAGGSEQYF.

In DNA form, the CDR3 reads TGTGCCAGCAGACTTGGGCACAACTATGGCTACACCTTC. As protein: CASRLGHNYGYTF. J is TRBJ1-2 and V is TRBV2; D uncertain. Deletions cut 6 bases from V and 2 bases from J, with 10 bases between. The CDR3 consists of 13 residues. Germline loops: CDR1 SNHLY, CDR2 FYNNEI.

This clone was picked up one time. The chain joins TRBV7-9 to TRBJ1-1; D perhaps matches TRBD1 (5 bases). Trimming shortened V by 0 bases and J by 8 bases, and 10 bases separated the two germline ends. This CDR3 is 13 amino acids long. The germline V gene has CDR1 SEHNR and CDR2 FQNEAQ (reference sequence). Here the CDR3 DNA reads TGTGCCAGCAGCTTAGCGGTAGGGGCGGAAGCTTTCTTT. This gives the protein CASSLAVGAEAFF.

The rearrangement uses TRBV9 and TRBJ1-6; tentatively, D is TRBD1 (5 bases). The CDR3 extends over 17 amino acids. V shed 0 bases and J shed 2 bases, with 12 bases lying between them. In germline, CDR1 is SGDLS, CDR2 YYNGEE. CDR3 nucleotides: TGTGCCAGCAGCGTAGCCCCGGGGGTCACCTATAATTCACCCCTCCACTTT. This encodes CASSVAPGVTYNSPLHF.

The chain carries TRBV5-1 and TRBJ1-1, with 7 bases fitting TRBD1. J lost 0 bases, V lost 4 bases, and 3 bases had no gene match. This CDR3 comprises 14 residues. Germline V gene data show CDR1 as SGHRS and CDR2 as YFSETQ. The CDR3 region has the DNA TGCGCCAGCAGCGGGACAGTTTTGAACACTGAAGCTTTCTTT. Translated, it gives CASSGTVLNTEAFF.

V usage is TRBV27 and J usage is TRBJ1-1, with 7 positions matching TRBD1. The CDR3 is made up of 14 amino acids. Germline V gene data show CDR1 as MNHEY and CDR2 as SMNVEV (reference sequence). V lost 6 bases, J lost 1 base, and 5 bases stayed unmatched. CDR3 sequence: CASREWTGNTEAFF. DNA for the CDR3: TGTGCCAGCAGGGAATGGACAGGGAACACTGAAGCTTTCTTT.

The chain links TRBV16 to TRBJ1-1; TRBD1 matches 9 bases. This CDR3 comprises 16 residues. The germline CDR1 and CDR2 sequences are KGHSY and FQNENV. V lost 4 bases to trimming and J lost 0 bases; unmatched junction nucleotides: 6. CDR3 nucleotide sequence: TGTGCCAGCAGCCCCCTGGGACAGGGCATGAACACTGAAGCTTTCTTT. Translated, it gives CASSPLGQGMNTEAFF.

In nucleotides, the CDR3 is TGTGCCAGCAGTCCACCGGGAAGGCCTGGCTACACCTTC. Amino acids: CASSPPGRPGYTF. This chain connects TRBV6-5 to TRBJ1-2; D is uncertain. The germline CDR1 and CDR2 sequences are MNHEY and SVGAGI. The CDR3 consists of 13 residues. The V end lost 5 bases, the J end lost 7 bases, and 14 bases lay between the germline ends.

The V call is TRBV11-2, the J call TRBJ1-2; D unclear. The CDR3 has 16 residues. Germline-derived CDR1 and CDR2 are SGHAT and FQNNGV. V was clipped by 4 bases and J by 3 bases, with 18 bases between them. Here the CDR3 DNA reads TGTGCCAGCAGCTCCGGCGTTATCGGCAGGCACTATGGCTACACCTTC. This sequence encodes CASSSGVIGRHYGYTF. Full variable domain (remainder filled in from reference TRBV11-2 and TRBJ1-2): EAGVAQSPRYKIIEKRQSVAFWCNPISGHATLYWYQQILGQGPKLLIQFQNNGVVDDSQLPKDRFSAERLKGVDSTLKIQPAKLEDSAVYLCASSSGVIGRHYGYTFGSGTRLTVV.

The chain employs TRBV27 and TRBJ1-1; TRBD1 aligns across 7 bases. V trimming: 2 bases; J trimming: 5 bases; junction bases outside the gene matches: 2. The CDR3 is made up of 13 amino acids. CDR1 and CDR2 from the germline V gene are MNHEY and SMNVEV (reference sequence). As DNA, the CDR3 is TGTGCCAGCAGTTTAGCAGGGGGTACTGAAGCTTTCTTT. Translated: CASSLAGGTEAFF.

The chain combines TRBV6-1 with TRBJ2-1, with a tentative D call TRBD2 (5 bases). CDR1 MNHNS and CDR2 SASEGT come from the germline V gene. V shed 2 bases and J shed 16 bases, with 21 bases lying between them. The CDR3 is 14 residues long. Here the CDR3 DNA reads TGTGCCAGCAGTGAATGGAAGGTGGAGGCTAACACATTCTTC. Protein product: CASSEWKVEANTFF.

The chain joins TRBV6-5 to TRBJ2-7; D is possibly TRBD2 (6 bases). Germline V gene data show CDR1 as MNHEY and CDR2 as SVGAGI. There are 13 residues in the CDR3. The V and J ends lost 6 bases and 5 bases respectively, with 14 bases between them. In nucleotides, the CDR3 is TGTGCCAGCAGACCCCTAGCGCGGGACGAGCAGTACTTC. Amino acids: CASRPLARDEQYF.

In the case of this clone: The sample contains more than one DNA sequence encoding this CDR3. The CDR3 nucleotides read TGTGCCAGCAGCTTAGGGGGGGGGTCCTCCTACGAGCAGTACTTC. Translating it yields CASSLGGGSSYEQYF. The V and J genes are TRBV11-2 and TRBJ2-7, with 7 bases lining up with TRBD2. The CDR3 length is 15 residues. The J segment lost 0 bases and the V segment lost 1 base, leaving 3 bases of the junction unmatched. Per the germline V gene, CDR1 is SGHAT and CDR2 is FQNNGV.

This chain joins TRBV25-1 and TRBJ2-2, with D tentatively TRBD2 (6 bases). The germline V and J ends were trimmed by 6 bases and 7 bases, with 21 bases remaining between them. The CDR3 contains 16 residues. Germline CDR1 MGHDK, CDR2 SYGVNS. As DNA, the CDR3 is TGTGCCAGCAGCCCGATCGCGGGGCCCCGGGGCGGGGAGCTGTTTTTT. Amino acid sequence: CASSPIAGPRGGELFF.

V usage is TRBV30 and J usage is TRBJ1-1, with a weak D call TRBD1 (5 bases). The CDR3 is made up of 13 amino acids. Germline CDR1 reads GTSNPN; CDR2 reads SVGIG (reference sequence). Between the trimmed V and J ends, which lost 4 bases and 4 bases, there was a span of 13 bases. CDR3 protein: CAWISAGFTEAFF. For the CDR3, the DNA is TGTGCCTGGATTTCGGCAGGGTTCACTGAAGCTTTCTTT.